The text below deals with one TCR beta chain. No antigen is known for it. These data belong to a study of vaccination effects on CD4 cells after COVID-19. Trimming removed 0 bases from V and 5 bases from J, with 8 bases in between. The CDR3 is 14 residues long. Germline CDR1 reads KGHDR; CDR2 reads SFDVKD. Using immunoSEQ multiplex PCR, the repertoire was profiled, and TCRdb retains in-frame clones only, with some absent. The table has approximately 50,000 clones, more than 70% seen once. Prior to sequencing, the ViraFEST assay stimulated PBMC with viral peptide pools, which expanded the antigen-specific CD4+ T cells. CD4+ T cells were isolated after less than 13 days of culture. According to the study, vaccine recipients showed no prior SARS-CoV-2 infection and negative nucleocapsid antibodies.

J is TRBJ2-3 and V is TRBV24-1; D call uncertain. The material was CD4+ T cells from PBMCs cultured with HCoV-OC43 spike peptides, obtained before COVID-19 vaccination. Sample subset: HCoV-OC43 spike overlapping peptide pool stimulation. The source is a human donor who received a COVID-19 vaccine. The CDR3 loop is CATSDLRVKDTQYF. The CDR3 region has the DNA TGTGCCACCAGTGATTTGCGGGTTAAAGATACGCAGTATTTT.